This TCR beta chain was captured in a study of blood T cell repertoires in COVID-19. Study as a whole: PBMCs, B-cell-depleted T cells, or T cells provided the cDNA or gDNA that made up the material.

In germline, CDR1 is SGHTA, CDR2 FQGNSA. The CDR3 extends over 16 amino acids. Trimming pared 0 bases from V and 8 bases from J, leaving 17 bases between. Clones were read by immunoSEQ multiplex PCR, and TCRdb kept only the in-frame ones, dropping some. The table lists 430,000 or so clones, nearly 90% of them singletons. This rearrangement joins TRBV7-2 to TRBJ2-1; the D gene is possibly TRBD2 (7 bases). This sequence originates from a young woman who had been exposed to COVID-19. The sequenced material came from PBMCs or T cells enriched from blood (not recorded which). The CDR3 region is CASSLARRGAYDEQFF. In DNA form, the CDR3 reads TGTGCCAGCAGCTTAGCGAGACGGGGGGCCTATGATGAGCAGTTCTTC.